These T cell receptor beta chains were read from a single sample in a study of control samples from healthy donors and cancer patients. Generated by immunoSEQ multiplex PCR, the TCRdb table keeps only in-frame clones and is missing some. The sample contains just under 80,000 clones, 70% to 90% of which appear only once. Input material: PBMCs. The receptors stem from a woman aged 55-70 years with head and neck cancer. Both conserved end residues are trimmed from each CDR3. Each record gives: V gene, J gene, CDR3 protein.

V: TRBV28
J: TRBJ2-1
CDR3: ASRNPGTGASYEQF

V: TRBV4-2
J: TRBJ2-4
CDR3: ASSQAGTSGRENIQY

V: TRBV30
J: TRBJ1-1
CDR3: AWAQGFTAF

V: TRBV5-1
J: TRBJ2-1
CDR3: ASSSGNTYNEQF

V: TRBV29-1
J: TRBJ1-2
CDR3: SVEAVGRGGYT

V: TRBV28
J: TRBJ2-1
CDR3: ASCTGRGEQF

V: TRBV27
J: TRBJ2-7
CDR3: ASSLRQVGYEQY

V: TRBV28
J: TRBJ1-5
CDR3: ASSLSSSNQPQH

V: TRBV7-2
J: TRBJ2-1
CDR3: ASSLEGTSGRFYNEQF

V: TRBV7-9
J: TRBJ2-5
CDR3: ASSLLANQETQY

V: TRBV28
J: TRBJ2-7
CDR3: ASSGQRKREQY

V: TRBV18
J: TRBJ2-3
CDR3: ASSPVQTYGSTDTQY

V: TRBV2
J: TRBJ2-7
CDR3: ASTQGVDYEQY

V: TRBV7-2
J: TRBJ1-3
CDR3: ASSLERHVSWNTIY

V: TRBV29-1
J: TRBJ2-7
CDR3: SVATNRDRAYEQY

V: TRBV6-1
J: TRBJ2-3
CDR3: ASSEGQGGTDTQY

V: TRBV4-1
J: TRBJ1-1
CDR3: ASGGRGEYTEAF

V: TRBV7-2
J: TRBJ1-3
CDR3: ASSSITGYRNTIY

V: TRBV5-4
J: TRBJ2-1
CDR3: ASSPGLAGVVYNEQF

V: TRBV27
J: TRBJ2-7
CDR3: ASSLTVQGLRRQY

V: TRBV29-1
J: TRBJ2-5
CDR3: SVALAPRETQY

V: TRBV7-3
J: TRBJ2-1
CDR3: ASSPGGPSSYNEQF

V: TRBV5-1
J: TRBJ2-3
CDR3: ASSLLDRDADTQY

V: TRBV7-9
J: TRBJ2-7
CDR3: ASSFLAGGRTYEQY

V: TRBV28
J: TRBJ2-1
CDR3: ASSRTLLSYNEQF

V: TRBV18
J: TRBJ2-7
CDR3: ASSPAGGMGYEQY

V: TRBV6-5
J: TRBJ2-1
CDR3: ASRKDRGAYNEQF

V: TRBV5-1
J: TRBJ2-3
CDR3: ASSLGAGGADTQY

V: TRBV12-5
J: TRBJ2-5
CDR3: ASALQETQY

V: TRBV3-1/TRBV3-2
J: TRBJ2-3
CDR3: ASSLGTRGTDTQY

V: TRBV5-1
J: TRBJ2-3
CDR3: ASSLQGLVSEFDTQY

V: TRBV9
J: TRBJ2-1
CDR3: ASSVDIAGATNEQF

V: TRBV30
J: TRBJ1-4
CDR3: AWRTGPNEKLF

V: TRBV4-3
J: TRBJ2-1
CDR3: ASSQGWGNEQF

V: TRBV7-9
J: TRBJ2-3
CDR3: ASSWDSYTQY

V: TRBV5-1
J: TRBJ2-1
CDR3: ASSPKPTGEYEQF

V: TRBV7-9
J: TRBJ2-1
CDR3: ASSPESNEQF

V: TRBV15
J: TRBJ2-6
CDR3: ATSRDLGVAGGFSGANVLT

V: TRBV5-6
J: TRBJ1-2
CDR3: ASRGTGHYNYGYT

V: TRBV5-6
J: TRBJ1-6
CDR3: ASSPPGSSPLH

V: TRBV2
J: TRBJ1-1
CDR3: ASRGDRANTEAF

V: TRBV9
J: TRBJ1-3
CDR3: ASSVVGGPGNTIY

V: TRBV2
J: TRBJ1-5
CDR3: ASVQVTGQPQH

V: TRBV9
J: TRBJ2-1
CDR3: ASSEQGSRYNEQF

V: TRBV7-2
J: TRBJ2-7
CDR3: ASIKDRGSYEQY

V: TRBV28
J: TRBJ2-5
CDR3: ASSFLPPAFREPRLGY

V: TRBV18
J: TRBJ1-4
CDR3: ASSPRQGTANEKLF

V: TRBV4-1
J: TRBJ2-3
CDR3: ASSLPAGADTQY

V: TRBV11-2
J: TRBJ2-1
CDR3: ASSPGLAGENEQF

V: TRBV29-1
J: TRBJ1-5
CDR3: SAGEGSGSNQPQH

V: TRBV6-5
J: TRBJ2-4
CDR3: ASDAGTSKNIQY

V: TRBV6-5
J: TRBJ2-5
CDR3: ASTPGGSGKETQY

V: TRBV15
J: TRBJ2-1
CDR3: ATSRELYRSSNEQF

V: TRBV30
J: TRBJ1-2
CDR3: AWSTGGTNYGYT

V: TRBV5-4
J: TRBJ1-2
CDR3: ASSFGTAANYGYT

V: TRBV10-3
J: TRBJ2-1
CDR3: ASGRNEQF

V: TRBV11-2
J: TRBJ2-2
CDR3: ASSLQGFGTGELF

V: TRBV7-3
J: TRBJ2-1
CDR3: ASSLRGRHNEQF

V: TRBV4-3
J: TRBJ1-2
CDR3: ASSQDPQGNYGYT

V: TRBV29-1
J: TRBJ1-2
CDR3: SVGGPEGGYT